The rows below give T cell receptor beta chains drawn from one sample of a study of T cell repertoires in ileal Crohn's disease. The protocol was immunoSEQ multiplex PCR, while the TCRdb copy is restricted to in-frame clones and leaves out a portion. Altogether over 9,000 clones are present, approximately 82% being singletons, with the ten largest covering over 25%. The sequenced sample consisted of ileal tissue. The receptors here all came from an adult with Crohn's disease. CDR3s include the opening cysteine and the closing phenylalanine or tryptophan. Each record gives: J gene, clone size, D gene, V gene, CDR3 DNA, CDR3 protein. D genes are given only for firm matches. Size is stated for part of the rows, as once, few or many counts, or as a class when the clone is expanded.

TRBJ1-1,few,TRBD1,TRBV19,TGTGCCAGTAGTACGGACAGGGGAAGGCGCACTGAAGCTTTCTTT,CASSTDRGRRTEAFF
TRBJ1-4,.,.,TRBV6-5,TGTGCCAGCCGTGGAGACAGAACTAATGAAAAACTGTTTTTT,CASRGDRTNEKLFF
TRBJ1-1,once,.,TRBV11-2,TGTGCCAGCAGTAAACAAAGTTTACCTGAAGCTTTCTTT,CASSKQSLPEAFF
TRBJ2-3,.,TRBD2,TRBV6-1,TGTGCCAGCAGTACCGGGACTAGTGGAGCAGATACGCAGTATTTT,CASSTGTSGADTQYF
TRBJ2-7,.,.,TRBV6-1,TGTGCCAGCAGTGACCCCCGCGGTCTAGGGGGCGAGCAGTACTTC,CASSDPRGLGGEQYF
TRBJ1-5,.,TRBD1,TRBV2,TGTGCCAGCAGCCGAGACAGGGTTGGAAGCAATCAGCCCCAGCATTTT,CASSRDRVGSNQPQHF
TRBJ2-3,.,TRBD2,TRBV9,TGTGCCAGCAGCGGACTAGCGGGGGGGCCCACAGATACGCAGTATTTT,CASSGLAGGPTDTQYF
TRBJ2-1,.,TRBD2,TRBV30,TGTGCCTGGAGCCAACCCGACCGGGGGGTATACAATGAGCAGTTCTTC,CAWSQPDRGVYNEQFF
TRBJ1-1,.,TRBD1,TRBV7-2,TGTGCCAGCAGCCCCGGACCGGGACAGGCTTATTTTATGAACACTGAAGCTTTCTTT,CASSPGPGQAYFMNTEAFF
TRBJ1-5,few,.,TRBV25-1,TGTGCCAGCAGTGAATCCTCAGGGTGGCAGCCCCAGCATTTT,CASSESSGWQPQHF
TRBJ1-5,.,TRBD1,TRBV19,TGTGCCAGTAGGAAGGGACAGGCCTCCAATCAGCCCCAGCATTTT,CASRKGQASNQPQHF
TRBJ2-7,few,TRBD1,TRBV5-6,TGTGCCAGCAGCTTAACAGGGGGCCTTGACTACGAGCAGTACTTC,CASSLTGGLDYEQYF
TRBJ1-1,.,TRBD1,TRBV15,TGTGCCACCAGCAGGGACCGACAGGGGCGCACTGAAGCTTTCTTT,CATSRDRQGRTEAFF
TRBJ2-7,.,TRBD1,TRBV28,TGTGCCAGCAGGGGGGACAGGTCCTCCTACGAGCAGTACTTC,CASRGDRSSYEQYF
TRBJ2-1,.,TRBD2,TRBV29-1,TGCAGCGTTGCGAGGACTAGCGGGGTAGATGAGCAGTTCTTC,CSVARTSGVDEQFF
TRBJ1-1,.,.,TRBV4-3,TGCGCCAGCAGCCAGCGGGGGGAGACTGAAGCTTTCTTT,CASSQRGETEAFF
TRBJ1-6,.,TRBD1,TRBV4-1,TGCGCCAGCAGCCAAGGTTCGACAGGGGCGAGCTCCTATAATTCACCCCTCCACTTT,CASSQGSTGASSYNSPLHF
TRBJ2-3,.,.,TRBV2,TGTGCCAGCACTTGGGACACCCGCACAGATACGCAGTATTTT,CASTWDTRTDTQYF
TRBJ1-2,.,TRBD1,TRBV23-1,TGCGCCAGCAGTCCCGGACAGGGAACCTATGGCTACACCTTC,CASSPGQGTYGYTF
TRBJ2-7,.,TRBD1,TRBV5-5,TGTGCCAGCAGCTTTCAACCGGGACAGGGGGCTCCCTACGAGCAGTACTTC,CASSFQPGQGAPYEQYF
TRBJ2-7,.,.,TRBV5-1,TGCGCCAGCAGCCCAGGATGGCCGGAGGGGCAGTACTTC,CASSPGWPEGQYF
TRBJ2-2,.,.,TRBV9,TGTGCCAGCAGCGTGCGGGTCCTTCTAGGGAACACCGGGGAGCTGTTTTTT,CASSVRVLLGNTGELFF
TRBJ2-7,.,TRBD1,TRBV5-1,TGCGCCAGCAGATTGACAGGGTCGGACGAGCAGTACTTC,CASRLTGSDEQYF
TRBJ1-3,medium-sized,.,TRBV5-6,TGTGCCAGCAGCTTGGGGAGCACCTCTGGAAACACCATATATTTT,CASSLGSTSGNTIYF
TRBJ2-7,.,TRBD2,TRBV30,TGTGCCTGGACCCCAAAGGGACTAGCGGGAAACGAGCAGTACTTC,CAWTPKGLAGNEQYF
TRBJ2-2,.,.,TRBV7-9,TGTGCCAGCAAGGTTCGAGGCGCCGCCGGGGAGCTGTTTTTT,CASKVRGAAGELFF
TRBJ1-1,.,TRBD1,TRBV7-9,TGTGCCAGCAGCCTCCGGGACAGCGACACTGAAGCTTTCTTT,CASSLRDSDTEAFF